These 8 T cell receptor beta chains were all obtained from the same sample, sequenced in a study of blood T cells in healthy people across ages. Combining a sample-barcoded 5' primer with a J-beta primer mix, a second PCR ran for roughly 7 to 12 cycles. TCRdb itself ran the 5' RACE reads through MiXCR, one entry per CDR3 protein. The sample has about 1 million distinct CDR3 sequences; 40% to 55% are singletons. Sequenced material: blood. The receptors were sampled from a woman aged 55-75 years in good health.

This clonotype has a count of ten or more. The chain links TRBV12-3 or TRBV12-4 to TRBJ2-5; D is unresolved. This CDR3 region has 11 residues. V lost 5 bases, J lost 8 bases, and 9 bases lay in between. Here the CDR3 reads CASSPSLTQYF. The CDR3 DNA sequence: TGTGCCAGCAGTCCGAGCCTCACCCAGTACTTC.

The genes are TRBV18 and TRBJ1-6; D is uncertain. CDR3 length: 14 amino acids. Germline lookup yields CDR1 KGHSH and CDR2 LQKENI. The V gene lost 3 bases and the J gene lost 3 bases, with 6 bases spanning the gap. The CDR3 here is CASSPQGYNSPLHF. Here the CDR3 DNA reads TGTGCCAGCTCACCCCAAGGCTATAATTCACCCCTCCACTTT.

V and J are TRBV18 and TRBJ2-3; D is tentatively TRBD1 or TRBD2 (5 bases each). Germline lookup yields CDR1 KGHSH and CDR2 LQKENI. The V and J ends lost 3 bases and 2 bases respectively, with 9 bases between them. The CDR3 loop spans 14 amino acids. The CDR3 sequence is CASSPGTVTDTQYF. CDR3 nucleotide sequence: TGTGCCAGCTCACCCGGGACGGTCACAGATACGCAGTATTTT.

The chain joins TRBV3-1 to TRBJ2-7, with a tentative D call TRBD2 (5 bases). CDR3 size: 15 residues. Germline V gene sequence: CDR1 LGHDT, CDR2 YNNKEL (reference sequence). The germline V and J ends were trimmed by 3 bases and 7 bases, with 19 bases remaining between them. CDR3 residues: CASSHVRPGSNEQYF. The CDR3, as DNA: TGTGCCAGCAGCCACGTGCGACCTGGGAGTAATGAGCAGTACTTC.

The chain uses TRBV20-1 and TRBJ2-7; TRBD2 matches 9 bases. The V and J ends lost 4 bases and 5 bases, in that order; junction bases with no gene match: 9. Germline V CDR1 and CDR2: DFQATT, SNEGSKA (reference sequence). This CDR3 is built from 14 residues. CDR3 residues: CSAKGPGLAHEQYF. In DNA form, the CDR3 reads TGCAGTGCTAAAGGACCGGGACTAGCCCACGAGCAGTACTTC.

In this sample, this clonotype turned up a few times. The V and J genes are TRBV20-1 and TRBJ2-5, with TRBD2 matching over 9 bases. The CDR3 runs to 14 residues. V gave up 5 bases and J gave up 4 bases; unmatched junction bases: 8. The germline V gene encodes CDR1 DFQATT and CDR2 SNEGSKA (reference sequence). The chain's CDR3 is CSAGIAGVGETQYF. Here the CDR3 DNA reads TGCAGTGCTGGAATAGCGGGAGTAGGAGAGACCCAGTACTTC.

The rearrangement joins TRBV7-4 to TRBJ1-5; 7 bases agree with TRBD1. J gave up 3 bases and V 5 bases, and 10 bases lay outside the gene matches. The CDR3 extends over 16 amino acids. The germline gives CDR1 SGHVT, CDR2 SQSDAQ. The CDR3 coding sequence is TGTGCCAGCAGCCAACGGGACAGCTCAGCCAATCAGCCCCAGCATTTT. Amino acid sequence: CASSQRDSSANQPQHF. The whole variable domain, filled in from reference TRBV7-4 and TRBJ1-5, reads GAGVSQSPRYKVAKRGRDVALRCDSISGHVTLYWYRQTLGQGSEVLTYSQSDAQRDKSGRPSGRFSAERPERSVSTLKIQRTEQGDSAVYLCASSQRDSSANQPQHFGDGTRLSIL.

This clonotype was picked up a small number of times. The chain links TRBV11-2 to TRBJ2-1; D gene ambiguous. This CDR3 is 14 amino acids long. V was shortened by 8 bases and J by 8 bases, with 19 bases between the two germline ends. Germline CDR1 SGHAT, CDR2 FQNNGV. CDR3 residues: CASALRSSIYEQFF. The CDR3 DNA follows: TGTGCCAGCGCCCTTCGGAGTTCAATTTATGAGCAGTTCTTC.